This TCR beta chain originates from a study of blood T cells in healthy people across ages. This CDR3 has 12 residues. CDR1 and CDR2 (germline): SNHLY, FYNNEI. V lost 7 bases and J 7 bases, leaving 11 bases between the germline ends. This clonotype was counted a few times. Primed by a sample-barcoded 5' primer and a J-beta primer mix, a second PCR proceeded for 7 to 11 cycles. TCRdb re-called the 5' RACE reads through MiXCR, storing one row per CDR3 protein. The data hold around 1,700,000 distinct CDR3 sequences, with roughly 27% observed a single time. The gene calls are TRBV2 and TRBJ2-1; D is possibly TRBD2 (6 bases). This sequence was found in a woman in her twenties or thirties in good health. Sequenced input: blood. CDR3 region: CASNPSVNEQFF. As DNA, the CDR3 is TGTGCCAGCAACCCTAGCGTGAATGAGCAGTTCTTC. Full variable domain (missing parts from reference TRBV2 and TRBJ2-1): EPEVTQTPSHQVTQMGQEVILRCVPISNHLYFYWYRQILGQKVEFLVSFYNNEISEKSEIFDDQFSVERPDGSNFTLKIRSTKLEDSAMYFCASNPSVNEQFFGPGTRLTVL.